This T cell receptor (beta chain) was profiled in a study of T cell changes during pregnancy in multiple sclerosis. Germline V gives CDR1 SGHDT, CDR2 YYEEEE. The CDR3 runs to 12 residues. V lost 4 bases to trimming and J lost 3 bases, with 8 bases between them. This clone was counted only a few times. The protocol was immunoSEQ multiplex PCR, while the TCRdb copy is restricted to in-frame clones and leaves out a portion. The sample lists about 50,000 clones, roughly 92% occurring once. Sequencing used CD4+ T cells from peripheral blood mononuclear cells, obtained in the third trimester of pregnancy. The J gene is TRBJ2-7, the V gene TRBV5-6; D uncertain. This receptor was identified in a female donor with multiple sclerosis, enrolled in a pregnancy study. This CDR3 reads CASSISGYEQYF. The CDR3 DNA is TGTGCCAGCAGCATCTCGGGCTACGAGCAGTACTTC.